Following are 14 T cell receptor beta chains from one sample sequenced in a study of T cells after yellow fever vaccination. TCRdb re-derived calls from the 5' RACE reads in MiXCR, one entry per CDR3 protein. Of roughly 400,000 distinct CDR3 sequences in the sample, about 17% were seen once. Sequenced here: PBMCs, sampled before the yellow fever booster vaccination. The receptors come from a man aged 18 to 30 who received the YFV17D yellow fever vaccine.

The gene calls are TRBV7-3 and TRBJ2-3; 12 bases map to TRBD1. The junction had 6 bases not matched to a gene; V was cut back by 6 bases and J by 5 bases. The CDR3 is 15 residues long. Per germline, CDR1 SGHTA and CDR2 FQGTGA. CDR3 amino acids: CASSPGTGGLDTQYF. Written as DNA, the CDR3 is TGTGCCAGCAGTCCCGGGACAGGGGGCTTAGATACGCAGTATTTT.

This clonotype was seen a few times. The chain couples TRBV5-4 to TRBJ1-2; D may be TRBD1 (5 bases). The CDR3 spans 14 residues. The V end was cut by 1 base, the J end by 1 base, with 8 bases between. The V gene's germline CDR1 is SGHNT and CDR2 YYREEE (reference sequence). The CDR3: CASSLPGLNYGYTF. For the CDR3, the DNA is TGTGCCAGCAGCTTGCCGGGACTTAACTATGGCTACACCTTC.

This clonotype has at least ten counts. CDR3 region: CASSLLAGAYEQYF. CDR3 DNA: TGTGCCAGCAGCTTACTAGCGGGGGCCTACGAGCAGTACTTC. The V call is TRBV7-2, the J call TRBJ2-7; TRBD2 agrees at 10 bases. CDR3 length equals 14 residues. Per germline, CDR1 SGHTA and CDR2 FQGNSA. V shed 2 bases, J shed 2 bases, and the junction held 0 bases outside the gene matches.

This clonotype was detected many times. V and J are TRBV25-1 and TRBJ2-1; TRBD1 is a possible D gene (7 bases). Germline CDR1 MGHDK, CDR2 SYGVNS. Trimming shortened V by 6 bases and J by 8 bases, and 26 bases separated the two germline ends. CDR3 length: 17 residues. CDR3 protein: CASREGMGDRQGDEQFF. Written as DNA, the CDR3 is TGTGCCAGCAGGGAGGGGATGGGGGACAGACAAGGTGATGAGCAGTTCTTC.

This clonotype was seen a handful of times. CDR3 residues: CASSVAWGGTDTQYF. DNA for the CDR3: TGTGCCAGCAGCGTAGCTTGGGGGGGCACAGATACGCAGTATTTT. The genes are TRBV9 and TRBJ2-3; possibly TRBD2 for D (6 bases). Trimming took 0 bases from V and 1 from J, leaving 9 bases between them. Per germline, CDR1 SGDLS and CDR2 YYNGEE. The CDR3 is 15 residues long.

This clonotype was seen a few times. The chain recombines TRBV5-6 with TRBJ1-4; 10 bases map to TRBD1. The ends lost 4 bases at V and 8 bases at J; junction bases unmatched: 5. The length of the CDR3 is 14 residues. CDR1 is SGHDT and CDR2 is YYEEEE in the germline V gene. Here the CDR3 DNA reads TGTGCCAGCAGCCCTGGACAGGGGGAGGAAAAACTGTTTTTT. Encoded protein: CASSPGQGEEKLFF.

In its sample, this clonotype was seen a few times. This chain's CDR3 is CASLLRPQPGAFF. The CDR3 bases are TGTGCCAGCCTTTTACGGCCCCAACCAGGGGCTTTCTTT. The chain links TRBV12-3 or TRBV12-4 to TRBJ1-1; D may be TRBD1 (5 bases). There are 13 residues in the CDR3. The V gene lost 8 bases and the J gene lost 11 bases, with 21 bases spanning the gap.

The gene calls are TRBV12-3 or TRBV12-4 and TRBJ1-5; D is undetermined. The length of the CDR3 is 14 residues. V gave up 3 bases and J gave up 0 bases, with 6 bases separating them. CDR3 amino acids: CASSFGFSNQPQHF. In DNA, the CDR3 is TGTGCCAGCAGTTTCGGCTTTAGCAATCAGCCCCAGCATTTT.

This clonotype was picked up a small number of times. The rearrangement links TRBV4-1 to TRBJ2-7; 7 bases line up with TRBD1. Germline V gene sequence: CDR1 MGHRA, CDR2 YSYEKL. The CDR3 runs 17 residues. V lost 1 base to trimming and J lost 6 bases; unmatched junction nucleotides: 15. The CDR3: CASSQGRGLLMGGEQYF. The CDR3 nucleotides are TGCGCCAGCAGCCAAGGAAGGGGGCTGCTGATGGGCGGCGAGCAGTACTTC.

The chain is built from TRBV4-2 and TRBJ2-3; TRBD2 matches at 10 bases. Germline-derived CDR1 and CDR2 are LGHNA and YNFKEQ. Trimming at V came to 4 bases and at J to 8 bases, leaving 12 bases not matched to a gene. The CDR3 length is 16 residues. The CDR3 bases are TGTGCCAGCAGCCTTCAAATAGCGGGGGGCGAGGGTACGCAGTATTTT. Translated, it gives CASSLQIAGGEGTQYF.

The CDR3 coding sequence is TGCGCCAGCAGTCAGCATCCCCTCGGCACAGATACGCAGTATTTT. The encoded protein is CASSQHPLGTDTQYF. The V gene is TRBV23-1, the J gene TRBJ2-3; no firm D call. TRBV23-1 belongs to the ORF category, with a function that is uncertain. The CDR3 spans 15 residues. Trimming left V 3 bases short and J 1 base short, with 11 bases between.

This clonotype was seen a few times. The chain carries TRBV20-1 and TRBJ2-7; 7 bases match TRBD1. Germline CDR1 is DFQATT and CDR2 is SNEGSKA (reference sequence). After removal of 1 base from V and 5 bases from J, the junction contained 8 bases not matched to a gene. This CDR3 has 14 amino acids. The CDR3 spells CSARAGTDRDEQYV. Here the CDR3 DNA reads TGCAGTGCTAGAGCCGGGACAGACAGGGACGAGCAGTACGTC.

V gene TRBV6-5 combines with J gene TRBJ2-1; no definite D call. Trimming took 0 bases from V and 7 from J, leaving 10 bases between them. CDR1 MNHEY and CDR2 SVGAGI come from the germline V gene. CDR3 length: 14 amino acids. The CDR3 nucleotides are TGTGCCAGCAGTTACTCACCTGGACGGAATGAGCAGTTCTTC. Protein: CASSYSPGRNEQFF.

The table lists this clonotype with many counts. In DNA form, the CDR3 reads TGCGCCAGCAGTTCCGACGGGAGCACAGATACGCAGTATTTT. The encoded protein is CASSSDGSTDTQYF. This chain links TRBV5-1 with TRBJ2-3; D uncertain. Trimming took 5 bases from V and 0 from J, leaving 10 bases between them. The CDR3 extends over 14 amino acids. The germline V gene encodes CDR1 SGHRS and CDR2 YFSETQ.